The rows below give T cell receptor beta chains drawn from one sample of a study of cytomegalovirus exposure and HLA in healthy donors. Clones were sequenced by immunoSEQ multiplex PCR, and TCRdb holds only the in-frame ones, with some missing. The repertoire has fewer than 65,000 clones, around 87% of them found once; the top ten carry about 1.5%. Sample: PBMCs. The receptors originated from a man younger than 35 in good health and CMV-seronegative. CDR3s include the opening cysteine and the closing phenylalanine or tryptophan. The order of the fields is J gene, D gene, V gene, clone size, CDR3 DNA, CDR3 protein. A D gene is named only where the DNA matches it firmly. A clone size is listed for some rows: how often the clone was seen (once, few, many), or a class if it is expanded.

TRBJ1-1,TRBD1,TRBV5-1,-,TGCGCCAGCAGCTGGGACAGGGCGGACACTGAAGCTTTCTTT,CASSWDRADTEAFF
TRBJ2-7,TRBD2,TRBV9,-,TGTGCCAGCAGCCAAACTAGCGGCCTACTCGAGCAGTACTTC,CASSQTSGLLEQYF
TRBJ2-7,-,TRBV13,-,TGTGCCAGCAGCTTAGTTATACAGGGTACAGCCATAGGGTACGAGCAGTACTTC,CASSLVIQGTAIGYEQYF
TRBJ1-4,-,TRBV30,-,TGTGCCTGGAACCCCCAACAGGGAGAAAAACTGTTTTTT,CAWNPQQGEKLFF
TRBJ1-4,TRBD1,TRBV6-1,-,TGTGCCAGCAGTGAAAGGGGGACAGGGTGGGAAAAACTGTTTTTT,CASSERGTGWEKLFF
TRBJ2-1,-,TRBV6-5,-,TGTGCCAGCAGTACTCACAGGGAACCGAATGAGCAGTTCTTC,CASSTHREPNEQFF
TRBJ1-6,-,TRBV7-2,once,TGTGCCAGCAGCCCCCGGCGGAGAAATTCACCCCTCCACTTT,CASSPRRRNSPLHF
TRBJ2-7,TRBD2,TRBV29-1,-,TGCAGCGTCTTAGCGGGCTACGAGCAGTACTTC,CSVLAGYEQYF
TRBJ1-5,TRBD1,TRBV11-3,-,TGTGCCAGCAGCCCGACAGGGGCAGGGCAGCCCCAGCATTTT,CASSPTGAGQPQHF
TRBJ2-3,TRBD2,TRBV6-5,-,TGTGCCAGCAGTTCGTCTAGCGGGATGGGAGATACGCAGTATTTT,CASSSSSGMGDTQYF
TRBJ2-5,TRBD2,TRBV7-2,once,TGTGCCAGCAGCTTATGGTTAGCGGGGTTCCAAGAGACCCAGTACTTC,CASSLWLAGFQETQYF
TRBJ2-3,TRBD2,TRBV25-1,-,TGTGCCAGCAGTGCAAGCGGGGGGGTGAATACGCAGTATTTT,CASSASGGVNTQYF
TRBJ1-2,TRBD1,TRBV5-1,-,TGCGCCAGCAGCTTGGGACAGGGGGCCTCTGGCTACACCTTC,CASSLGQGASGYTF
TRBJ2-2,-,TRBV6-1,-,TGTGCCAGCAGTGAAGCCAGCGCCAACACCGGGGAGCTGTTTTTT,CASSEASANTGELFF
TRBJ2-7,-,TRBV6-5,-,TGTGCCAGCAGTTACTCAAGTGGACACACGTACTTC,CASSYSSGHTYF
TRBJ1-1,-,TRBV25-1,-,TGTGCCAGCAGTCCGGGGGGGAACACTGAAGCTTTCTTT,CASSPGGNTEAFF
TRBJ2-3,-,TRBV6-1,-,TGTGCCAGCAGTGAACCCAGAGGGGGGGGCAGGGCTACGCAGTATTTT,CASSEPRGGGRATQYF
TRBJ2-7,TRBD1,TRBV19,-,TGTGCCAGTAGTTTATCGGACAGGTCGAGCTACGAGCAGTACTTC,CASSLSDRSSYEQYF
TRBJ1-1,TRBD1,TRBV9,-,TGTGCCAGCAGCGCCGGACAGGGCCGGACTGAAGCTTTCTTT,CASSAGQGRTEAFF
TRBJ2-6,-,TRBV30,-,TGTGCCTGGGCTGCAGACTCTGGGGCCAACGTCCTGACTTTC,CAWAADSGANVLTF
TRBJ2-5,TRBD1,TRBV30,once,TGTGCCTGGAGTCACCCGGGACAGGGAAGACAAGAGACCCAGTACTTC,CAWSHPGQGRQETQYF
TRBJ2-3,TRBD2,TRBV6-5,-,TGTGCCAGCTGGACTAGGCGGGGGGTTCTAGATACGCAGTATTTT,CASWTRRGVLDTQYF
TRBJ2-6,-,TRBV7-8,-,TGTGCCAGCAGCTCTCCGAGGGACTCTGGGGCCAACGTCCTGACTTTC,CASSSPRDSGANVLTF
TRBJ1-2,-,TRBV19,-,TGTGCCAGTAGTGGCGGAGAAAACTATGGCTACACCTTC,CASSGGENYGYTF
TRBJ2-3,TRBD2,TRBV30,-,TGTGCCTGGATCCCCCTCGGTCTGGGAGGAGCGGGGGTGAGCACAGATACGCAGTATTTT,CAWIPLGLGGAGVSTDTQYF
TRBJ1-6,-,TRBV10-3,once,TGTGCCATCAGTGTTGGAGACAGAACTAATTCACCCCTCCACTTT,CAISVGDRTNSPLHF
TRBJ2-3,TRBD2,TRBV7-2,-,TGTGCCAGCAGCCCAAGTCGGGGGGGCACAGATACGCAGTATTTT,CASSPSRGGTDTQYF
TRBJ1-1,-,TRBV2,-,TGTGCCAGCAGTGAAGCCCGCACAGCGAACACTGAAGCTTTCTTT,CASSEARTANTEAFF
TRBJ1-2,TRBD1,TRBV19,-,TGTGCCAGTAGTCCAGGGACAGCCTTTGGCTACACCTTC,CASSPGTAFGYTF
TRBJ2-2,TRBD2,TRBV2,-,TGTGCCGTCAGCGGGGGCAGGGGTATCACCGGGGAGCTGTTTTTT,CAVSGGRGITGELFF
TRBJ2-7,TRBD1,TRBV5-1,-,TGCGCCAGCAGCTTGGAGACAGGGGAATCCTACGAGCAGTACTTC,CASSLETGESYEQYF
TRBJ1-3,-,TRBV4-1,-,TGCGCCAGCAGCCGAGGGACTGCGTACTCTGGAAACACCATATATTTT,CASSRGTAYSGNTIYF
TRBJ2-1,TRBD1,TRBV4-1,few,TGCGCCAGCAGCCAAGGAGGGGGACAGACTACTCACAATGAGCAGTTCTTC,CASSQGGGQTTHNEQFF
TRBJ1-1,-,TRBV7-6,-,TGTGCCAGCAGCTTAGCAGGTCGAGGCGCTTTCTTT,CASSLAGRGAFF
TRBJ1-1,-,TRBV18,-,TGTGCCAGCTCGTCCTCGACAAACACTGAAGCTTTCTTT,CASSSSTNTEAFF
TRBJ2-4,-,TRBV4-1,few,TGCGCCAGCAGCCAAGATTTAGTAGGGGGGGCCCCAAAAGCCAAAAACATTCAGTACTTC,CASSQDLVGGAPKAKNIQYF
TRBJ1-5,-,TRBV5-1,-,TGCGCCAGCAGCCCCGCAGGGAATAGCAATCAGCCCCAGCATTTT,CASSPAGNSNQPQHF
TRBJ2-1,TRBD2,TRBV4-2,-,TGTGCCAGCAGCCAAGATCGGGCAGCGGGGGGGGGAAATGAGCAGTTCTTC,CASSQDRAAGGGNEQFF
TRBJ2-5,TRBD1,TRBV6-5,-,TGTGCCAGCAGTTACGCTGACAGGGGTGGGACCCAGTACTTC,CASSYADRGGTQYF
TRBJ2-1,-,TRBV7-9,-,TGTGCCAGCAGCATACTACAGGGCAATGAGCAGTTCTTC,CASSILQGNEQFF
TRBJ2-1,-,TRBV29-1,-,TGCAGCGTTTTGGTTTCACTCAATGAGCAGTTCTTC,CSVLVSLNEQFF
TRBJ2-1,TRBD2,TRBV7-9,-,TGTGCCAGCAGCCCCACTAGCGGGGGTTACAATGAGCAGTTCTTC,CASSPTSGGYNEQFF
TRBJ1-1,-,TRBV28,-,TGTGCCAGCAGGGGGAGCGTTAACACTGAAGCTTTCTTT,CASRGSVNTEAFF